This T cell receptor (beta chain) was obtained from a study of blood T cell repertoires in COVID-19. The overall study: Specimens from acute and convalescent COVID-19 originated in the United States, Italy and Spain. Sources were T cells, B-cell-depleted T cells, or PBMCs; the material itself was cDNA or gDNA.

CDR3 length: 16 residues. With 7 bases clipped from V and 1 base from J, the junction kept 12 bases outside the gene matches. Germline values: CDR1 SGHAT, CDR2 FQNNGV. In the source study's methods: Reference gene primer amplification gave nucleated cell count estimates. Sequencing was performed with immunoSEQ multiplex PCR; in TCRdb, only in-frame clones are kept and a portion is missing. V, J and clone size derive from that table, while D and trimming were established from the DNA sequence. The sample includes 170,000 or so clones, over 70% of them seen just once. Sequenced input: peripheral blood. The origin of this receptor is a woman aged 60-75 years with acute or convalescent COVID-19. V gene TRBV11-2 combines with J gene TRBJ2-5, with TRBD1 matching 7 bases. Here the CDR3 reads CASTPRQGPLQETQYF. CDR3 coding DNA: TGTGCCAGCACCCCCAGACAGGGACCCCTCCAAGAGACCCAGTACTTC.